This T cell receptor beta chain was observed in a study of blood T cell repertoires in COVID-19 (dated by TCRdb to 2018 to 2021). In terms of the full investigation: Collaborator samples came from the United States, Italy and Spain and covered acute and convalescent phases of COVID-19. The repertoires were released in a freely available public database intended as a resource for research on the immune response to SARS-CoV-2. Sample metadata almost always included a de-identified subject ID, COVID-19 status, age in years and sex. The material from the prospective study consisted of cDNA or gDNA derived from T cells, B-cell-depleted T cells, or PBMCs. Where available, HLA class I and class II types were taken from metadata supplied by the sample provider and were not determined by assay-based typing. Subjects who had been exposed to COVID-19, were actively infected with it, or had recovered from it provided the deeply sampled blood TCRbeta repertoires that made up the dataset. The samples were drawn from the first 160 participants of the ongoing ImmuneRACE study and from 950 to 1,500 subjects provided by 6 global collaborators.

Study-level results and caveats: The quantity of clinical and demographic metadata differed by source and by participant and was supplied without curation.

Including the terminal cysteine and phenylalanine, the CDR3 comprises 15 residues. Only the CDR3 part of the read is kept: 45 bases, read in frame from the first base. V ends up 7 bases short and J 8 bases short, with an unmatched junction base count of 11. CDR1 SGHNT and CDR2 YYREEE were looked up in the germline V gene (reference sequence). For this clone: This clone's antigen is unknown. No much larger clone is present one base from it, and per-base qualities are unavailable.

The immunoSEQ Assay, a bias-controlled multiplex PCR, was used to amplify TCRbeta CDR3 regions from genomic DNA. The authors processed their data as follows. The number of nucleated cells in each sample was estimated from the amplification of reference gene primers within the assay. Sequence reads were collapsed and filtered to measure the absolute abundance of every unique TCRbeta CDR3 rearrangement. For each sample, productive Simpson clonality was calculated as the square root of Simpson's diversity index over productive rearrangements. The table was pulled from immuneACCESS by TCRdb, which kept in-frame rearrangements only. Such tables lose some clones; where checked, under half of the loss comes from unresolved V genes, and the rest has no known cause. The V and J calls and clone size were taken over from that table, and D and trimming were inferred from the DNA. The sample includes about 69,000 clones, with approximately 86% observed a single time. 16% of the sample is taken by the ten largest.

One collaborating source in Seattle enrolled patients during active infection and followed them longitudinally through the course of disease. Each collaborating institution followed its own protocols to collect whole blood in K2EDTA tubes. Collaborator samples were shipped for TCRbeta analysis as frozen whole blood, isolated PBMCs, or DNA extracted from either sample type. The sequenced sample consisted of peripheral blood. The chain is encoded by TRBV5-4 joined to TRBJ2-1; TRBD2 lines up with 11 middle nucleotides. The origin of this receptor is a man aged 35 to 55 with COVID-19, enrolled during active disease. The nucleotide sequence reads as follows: TGTGCCAGCGGGCTAGCGGGGGGCCGGTACCATGAGCAGTTCTTC. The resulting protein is CASGLAGGRYHEQFF.